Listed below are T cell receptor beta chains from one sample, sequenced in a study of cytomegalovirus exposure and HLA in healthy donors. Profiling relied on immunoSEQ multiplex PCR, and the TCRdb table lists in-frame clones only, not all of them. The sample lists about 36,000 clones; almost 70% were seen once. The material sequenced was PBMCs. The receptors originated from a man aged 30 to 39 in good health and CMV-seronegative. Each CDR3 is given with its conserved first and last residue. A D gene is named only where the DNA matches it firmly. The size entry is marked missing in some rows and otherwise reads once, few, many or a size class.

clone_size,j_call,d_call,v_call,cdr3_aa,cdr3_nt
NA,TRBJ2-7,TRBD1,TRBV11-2,CASSNFLGTASYEQYF,TGTGCCAGCAGCAACTTTCTAGGGACAGCCTCCTACGAGCAGTACTTC
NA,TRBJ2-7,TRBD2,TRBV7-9,CASSPQGRDEQYF,TGTGCCAGCAGCCCCCAAGGGAGGGACGAGCAGTACTTC
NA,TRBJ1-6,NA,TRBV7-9,CASSLEWRNSPLHF,TGTGCCAGCAGCTTAGAGTGGCGGAATTCACCCCTCCACTTT
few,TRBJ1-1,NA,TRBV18,CASSPLGQGLNTEAFF,TGTGCCAGCTCACCACTCGGTCAGGGGTTGAACACTGAAGCTTTCTTT
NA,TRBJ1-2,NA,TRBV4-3,CASSQVGMRGYGYTF,TGCGCCAGCAGCCAAGTGGGGATGCGGGGGTATGGCTACACCTTC
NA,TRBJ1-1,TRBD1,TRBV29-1,CSGYFYRGMNTEAFF,TGCAGCGGGTACTTTTACAGGGGGATGAACACTGAAGCTTTCTTT
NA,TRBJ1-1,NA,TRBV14,CASSHPRLATEAFF,TGTGCCAGCAGCCATCCCAGGTTGGCCACTGAAGCTTTCTTT
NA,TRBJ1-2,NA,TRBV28,CASRPIQGYTF,TGTGCCAGCAGGCCAATCCAGGGCTACACCTTC
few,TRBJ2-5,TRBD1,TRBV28,CASSLGTGSQETQYF,TGTGCCAGCAGTTTAGGGACAGGGAGCCAAGAGACCCAGTACTTC
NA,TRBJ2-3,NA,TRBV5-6,CASRQTNTDTQYF,TGTGCCAGCCGACAGACGAACACAGATACGCAGTATTTT